Below, 21 T cell receptor beta chains from the same sample are listed, as sequenced in a study of shared clonotypes between healthy human individuals. CD8 cells regarded as naive lacked CD45RO, were positively chosen for CCR7, and omitted terminally differentiated effector memory CD45RA+ cells. Clones were read by immunoSEQ multiplex PCR, and TCRdb kept only the in-frame ones, dropping some. The sample has approximately 2,200,000 clones, just over 90% seen once. Sequences were obtained from naive CD8+ T cells from PBMCs. Source of these receptors: a man younger than 35 in good health. Some clones in this sample may be carry-over from other donors' samples.

The rearrangement links TRBV13 to TRBJ2-2; 10 nucleotides agree with TRBD2. Looked up from germline, CDR1 is PRHDT and CDR2 is FYEKMQ (reference sequence). The CDR3 consists of 16 residues. Trimming took 2 bases from V and 7 from J; bases not matched to a gene: 7. The CDR3 coding sequence is TGTGCCAGCAGCTTAAGTCTAGCGGGAGCGAGCGGGGAGCTGTTTTTT. Translated, it gives CASSLSLAGASGELFF.

The chain recombines TRBV18 with TRBJ2-7, with D possibly TRBD2 on 6 matching bases. The germline CDR1 and CDR2 sequences are KGHSH and LQKENI. CDR3 length: 11 residues. V dropped 8 bases and J dropped 4 bases, with 9 bases sitting between them. The CDR3 DNA reads TGTGCCAGCAGAGCGGGTTACGAGCAGTACTTC. Its protein is CASRAGYEQYF.

V usage is TRBV29-1 and J usage is TRBJ2-1; 10 nucleotides align to TRBD2. In germline, CDR1 is SQVTM, CDR2 ANQGSEA. The CDR3 runs 15 residues. The junction had 13 bases not matched to a gene; V was cut back by 6 bases and J by 8 bases. CDR3 coding DNA: TGCAGCGTCGGGAATTGGGGGACTAGCGAGGATGAGCAGTTCTTC. Encoded protein: CSVGNWGTSEDEQFF.

The V and J genes are TRBV29-1 and TRBJ2-1; a possible D gene is TRBD2 (5 bases). In germline, CDR1 is SQVTM, CDR2 ANQGSEA. V lost 7 bases to trimming and J lost 5 bases, with 9 bases between them. The CDR3 totals 11 residues. In DNA form, the CDR3 reads TGCAGCGGCGGGTCAAACAATGAGCAGTTCTTC. This codes for CSGGSNNEQFF.

About this clone: Additional DNA sequences in this sample encode the identical CDR3. V gene TRBV27 combines with J gene TRBJ2-7; 11 bases line up with TRBD2. There are 15 residues in the CDR3. Germline V gene sequence: CDR1 MNHEY, CDR2 SMNVEV (reference sequence). Trimming took 3 bases from V and 1 from J; bases not matched to a gene: 2. CDR3 loop: CASSFLAGGSYEQYF. CDR3 sequence (DNA): TGTGCCAGCAGTTTCCTAGCGGGAGGATCCTACGAGCAGTACTTC.

This clone was picked up one time. The chain couples TRBV9 to TRBJ1-2, with 8 bases fitting TRBD1. From germline, CDR1 is SGDLS and CDR2 YYNGEE. This CDR3 has 15 residues. The trim removed 4 bases at V and 3 bases at J, leaving 8 bases unmatched. The CDR3 nucleotides read TGTGCCAGCAGCCCCAGGACAGGGAATGACTATGGCTACACCTTC. Its translation: CASSPRTGNDYGYTF.

The chain combines TRBV19 with TRBJ2-7, with D perhaps matching TRBD1 (5 bases). Per germline, CDR1 LNHDA and CDR2 SQIVND (reference sequence). Trimming shortened V by 5 bases and J by 2 bases, and 13 bases separated the two germline ends. The CDR3 has 14 residues. The CDR3 DNA reads as TGTGCCAGTAGTTACCAGACAGCCACCTACGAGCAGTACTTC. As protein: CASSYQTATYEQYF.

Regarding this clone: Distinct nucleotide sequences in the sample also encode this CDR3. The chain joins TRBV19 to TRBJ2-7; D tentatively reads TRBD1 or TRBD2 (5 bases each). CDR1 is LNHDA, CDR2 SQIVND, per germline (reference sequence). There are 14 residues in the CDR3. V was trimmed by 4 bases and J by 2 bases, leaving 12 bases between them. The CDR3, as DNA: TGTGCCAGTAGTACCCGGGACGGAACCTACGAGCAGTACTTC. It specifies CASSTRDGTYEQYF.

The chain has TRBV7-6 and TRBJ2-2; 11 bases map to TRBD2. After removal of 4 bases from V and 5 bases from J, the junction contained 6 bases not matched to a gene. Germline lookup yields CDR1 SGHVS and CDR2 FNYEAQ. This CDR3 contains 16 residues. Here the CDR3 reads CASSSGLAGGTGELFF. DNA for the CDR3: TGTGCCAGCAGCTCCGGACTAGCGGGCGGGACCGGGGAGCTGTTTTTT.

The chain combines TRBV27 with TRBJ1-5, with no clear D. The CDR3 spans 18 residues. The germline V and J ends were trimmed by 0 bases and 6 bases, with 21 bases remaining between them. The germline CDR1 and CDR2 sequences are MNHEY and SMNVEV (reference sequence). CDR3 sequence: CASSLSGSPLVVGQPQHF. CDR3 bases: TGTGCCAGCAGTTTATCCGGTTCCCCTCTGGTGGTTGGTCAGCCCCAGCATTTT.

The chain uses TRBV27 and TRBJ1-2, with D hard to call. The CDR3 extends over 13 amino acids. Trimming removed 3 bases at V and 7 bases at J, with 12 bases between. Germline CDR1 is MNHEY and CDR2 is SMNVEV (reference sequence). The CDR3 spells CASSFWNLGGYTF. The CDR3 nucleotides read TGTGCCAGCAGTTTCTGGAACCTGGGTGGCTACACCTTC.

The chain links TRBV5-6 to TRBJ2-2, with D perhaps matching TRBD2 (6 bases). Germline CDR1 SGHDT, CDR2 YYEEEE. The CDR3 length is 14 residues. V lost 0 bases, J lost 6 bases, and 9 bases lay in between. This CDR3 is CASSLGWGAGELFF. CDR3 DNA sequence: TGTGCCAGCAGCTTGGGTTGGGGGGCCGGGGAGCTGTTTTTT.

The chain recombines TRBV11-2 with TRBJ1-2, with D maybe TRBD1 (5 bases). The CDR3 has 14 amino acids. Trimming shortened V by 1 base and J by 4 bases, and 10 bases separated the two germline ends. Germline V gives CDR1 SGHAT, CDR2 FQNNGV. The CDR3 DNA is TGTGCCAGCAGCTTAGTCGGGGGAGGCTATGGCTACACCTTC. Its translation is CASSLVGGGYGYTF.

The rearrangement links TRBV5-1 to TRBJ2-5; D call uncertain. This CDR3 comprises 9 residues. Trimming shortened V by 4 bases and J by 9 bases, and 4 bases separated the two germline ends. The V gene's germline CDR1 is SGHRS and CDR2 YFSETQ. The CDR3, as DNA: TGCGCCAGCAGCCTCCCCCAGTACTTC. This codes for CASSLPQYF.

The chain has TRBV11-2 and TRBJ2-1, with 9 bases identical to TRBD1. J lost 2 bases, V lost 1 base, and 3 bases had no gene match. There are 16 residues in the CDR3. CDR1 and CDR2 from the germline V gene are SGHAT and FQNNGV. The CDR3 DNA sequence: TGTGCCAGCAGCTTAGCGACAGGGGGTCCCTACAATGAGCAGTTCTTC. Translation gives CASSLATGGPYNEQFF. Combining the CDR3 with reference TRBV11-2 and TRBJ2-1 gives the whole variable domain EAGVAQSPRYKIIEKRQSVAFWCNPISGHATLYWYQQILGQGPKLLIQFQNNGVVDDSQLPKDRFSAERLKGVDSTLKIQPAKLEDSAVYLCASSLATGGPYNEQFFGPGTRLTVL.

V gene TRBV7-9 combines with J gene TRBJ1-4; D not certain. Germline V lookup: CDR1 SEHNR, CDR2 FQNEAQ (reference sequence). This CDR3 comprises 16 residues. V dropped 1 base and J dropped 3 bases, with 12 bases sitting between them. In nucleotides, the CDR3 is TGTGCCAGCAGCTTAGAACTAGTGGGCTCTAATGAAAAACTGTTTTTT. Translation: CASSLELVGSNEKLFF.

The chain couples TRBV27 to TRBJ1-4; D might be TRBD1 (5 bases). V was trimmed by 4 bases and J by 7 bases, leaving 13 bases between them. The CDR3 is 14 residues long. Germline V gene data show CDR1 as MNHEY and CDR2 as SMNVEV (reference sequence). CDR3 in amino acids: CASSYFQGGEKLFF. CDR3 sequence (DNA): TGTGCCAGCAGTTATTTCCAGGGAGGTGAAAAACTGTTTTTT. Complete variable domain (other parts from reference TRBV27 and TRBJ1-4): EAQVTQNPRYLITVTGKKLTVTCSQNMNHEYMSWYRQDPGLGLRQIYYSMNVEVTDKGDVPEGYKVSRKEKRNFPLILESPSPNQTSLYFCASSYFQGGEKLFFGSGTQLSVL.

About this clone: Other DNA sequences in this sample translate to the same CDR3. The chain employs TRBV27 and TRBJ2-1; perhaps TRBD2 as D (5 bases). The CDR3 is 13 amino acids. CDR1 MNHEY and CDR2 SMNVEV come from the germline V gene (reference sequence). Trimming pared 3 bases from V and 10 bases from J, leaving 13 bases between. The CDR3 sequence is CASSFRGLDEQFF. For the CDR3, the DNA is TGTGCCAGCAGTTTCCGGGGATTAGACGAGCAGTTCTTC.

This sequence joins TRBV6-1 and TRBJ2-4, with D perhaps assigned TRBD1 or TRBD2 (5 bases each). Germline V gives CDR1 MNHNS, CDR2 SASEGT. V was clipped by 3 bases and J by 1 base, with 13 bases between them. CDR3 length: 16 amino acids. The CDR3 DNA reads TGTGCCAGCAGTGATCTGTCTGGGGGTGCCAAAAACATTCAGTACTTC. Its translation: CASSDLSGGAKNIQYF.

The rearrangement uses TRBV5-1 and TRBJ1-2; a weak D match, TRBD1 (5 bases). This CDR3 spans 16 amino acids. Trimming shortened V by 2 bases and J by 1 base, and 15 bases separated the two germline ends. The germline gives CDR1 SGHRS, CDR2 YFSETQ. The DNA for the CDR3 is TGCGCCAGCAGCTTAAACCCGATTGACAGTAACTATGGCTACACCTTC. Translated: CASSLNPIDSNYGYTF.

The chain joins TRBV28 to TRBJ2-5; D assignment may be TRBD1 or TRBD2 (6 bases each). This CDR3 is built from 13 residues. V lost 8 bases and J lost 2, with 12 bases in between. Germline-derived CDR1 and CDR2 are MDHEN and SYDVKM. The CDR3 region has the DNA TGTGCCAGCCAGGGCGGGACACAAGAGACCCAGTACTTC. Amino acid sequence: CASQGGTQETQYF.